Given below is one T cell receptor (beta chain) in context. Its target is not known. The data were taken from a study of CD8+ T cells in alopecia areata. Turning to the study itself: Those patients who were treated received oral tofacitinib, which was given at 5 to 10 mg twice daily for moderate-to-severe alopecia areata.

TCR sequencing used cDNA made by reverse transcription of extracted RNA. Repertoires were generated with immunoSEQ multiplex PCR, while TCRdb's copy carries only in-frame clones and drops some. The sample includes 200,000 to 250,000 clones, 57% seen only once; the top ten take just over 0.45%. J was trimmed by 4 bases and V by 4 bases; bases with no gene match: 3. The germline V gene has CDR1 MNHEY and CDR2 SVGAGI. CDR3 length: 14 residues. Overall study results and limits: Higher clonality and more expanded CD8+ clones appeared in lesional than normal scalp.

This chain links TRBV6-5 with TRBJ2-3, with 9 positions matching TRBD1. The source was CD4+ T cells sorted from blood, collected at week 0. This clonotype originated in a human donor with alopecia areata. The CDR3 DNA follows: TGTGCCAGCAGTTCACAGGGGGCAGCAGATACGCAGTATTTT. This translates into CASSSQGAADTQYF.